Shown below are 24 T cell receptor beta chains from a single sample sequenced in a study of blood T cell repertoires in COVID-19 (TCRdb year 2020). The receptor library was made with the immunoSEQ multiplex PCR assay. TCRdb holds this immuneACCESS table with in-frame rearrangements only. Some clones are missing; in checked studies, unresolved V genes explain under half, and the rest has no known cause. The sample table contains 150,000 to 200,000 clones; only one count was recorded for roughly 90% of them. Around 1.4% of the sample is in the top ten clones. Sequenced input: peripheral blood. All receptors come from a woman in her forties or fifties with acute or convalescent COVID-19.

The rearrangement links TRBV18 to TRBJ1-3; D may be TRBD1 (5 bases). This CDR3 region has 14 residues. V lost 4 bases and J 0 bases, leaving 7 bases between the germline ends. Germline V gives CDR1 KGHSH, CDR2 LQKENI. The CDR3 loop reads CASSQDSSGNTIYF. CDR3 nucleotides: TGTGCCAGCTCACAAGACAGCTCTGGAAACACCATATATTTT.

The chain recombines TRBV7-9 with TRBJ2-1, with TRBD1 identical over 10 bases. There are 14 residues in the CDR3. V lost 0 bases to trimming and J lost 8 bases; unmatched junction nucleotides: 1. The germline CDR1 and CDR2 sequences are SEHNR and FQNEAQ (reference sequence). In DNA form, the CDR3 reads TGTGCCAGCAGCTTAGCGGGGACAGGGGATGAGCAGTTCTTC. It is translated as CASSLAGTGDEQFF.

The chain combines TRBV7-2 with TRBJ2-1; D unresolved. This CDR3 is 15 amino acids long. Per germline, CDR1 SGHTA and CDR2 FQGNSA. The V end lost 1 base, the J end lost 3 bases, and 10 bases lay between the germline ends. For the CDR3, the DNA is TGTGCCAGCAGCTTAGACGGAGCCCTCTACAATGAGCAGTTCTTC. The encoded protein is CASSLDGALYNEQFF.

The CDR3 region is CASSLQGYVTEAFF. The CDR3 nucleotides read TGTGCCAGCAGCTTGCAGGGGTATGTCACTGAAGCTTTCTTT. V and J are TRBV7-9 and TRBJ1-1; perhaps TRBD1 as D (6 bases). V lost 3 bases and J 4 bases, leaving 12 bases between the germline ends. This CDR3 has 14 residues. The V gene's germline CDR1 is SEHNR and CDR2 FQNEAQ (reference sequence). Variable domain in full (rest from reference TRBV7-9 and TRBJ1-1): DTGVSQNPRHKITKRGQNVTFRCDPISEHNRLYWYRQTLGQGPEFLTYFQNEAQLEKSRLLSDRFSAERPKGSFSTLEIQRTEQGDSAMYLCASSLQGYVTEAFFGQGTRLTVV.

The chain has TRBV5-1 and TRBJ1-4; D unclear. The germline CDR1 and CDR2 sequences are SGHRS and YFSETQ. The CDR3 contains 17 residues. V lost 3 bases to trimming and J lost 7 bases, with 22 bases between them. The CDR3 DNA reads TGCGCCAGCAGCTCGGCCTCCCCTGGAAACGGGATTGAAAAACTGTTTTTT. Its protein is CASSSASPGNGIEKLFF.

The V call is TRBV27, the J call TRBJ1-6; TRBD1 aligns across 8 bases. This CDR3 is 15 amino acids long. The germline CDR1 and CDR2 sequences are MNHEY and SMNVEV (reference sequence). Trimming took 6 bases from V and 7 from J; bases not matched to a gene: 8. CDR3 protein: CASRFRGLANSPLHF. The CDR3 DNA sequence: TGTGCCAGCAGGTTCAGGGGGCTAGCGAATTCACCCCTCCACTTT.

The chain couples TRBV11-2 to TRBJ2-5; 12 positions agree with TRBD2. The CDR3 is 16 amino acids. Per germline, CDR1 SGHAT and CDR2 FQNNGV. The V segment lost 5 bases and the J segment 2 bases; nucleotides outside the gene matches: 6. CDR3 sequence reads: CASSPGTSGPQETQYF. The CDR3 DNA sequence: TGTGCCAGCAGCCCCGGGACTAGCGGGCCACAAGAGACCCAGTACTTC.

This clone appeared once. The chain uses TRBV7-2 and TRBJ2-4, with TRBD2 matching over 14 bases. In germline, CDR1 is SGHTA, CDR2 FQGNSA. V dropped 5 bases and J dropped 6; count of bases not matched to a gene: 3. The CDR3 is 15 amino acids. CDR3 coding DNA: TGTGCCAGCAGCCGGACTAGCGGGGGGTTAAACATTCAGTACTTC. Translation gives CASSRTSGGLNIQYF.

The chain links TRBV24-1 to TRBJ1-2; TRBD1 agrees at 7 bases. The CDR3 length is 14 residues. The J segment lost 8 bases and the V segment lost 2 bases, leaving 7 bases of the junction unmatched. The germline V gene has CDR1 KGHDR and CDR2 SFDVKD. The CDR3 region is CATSDSGQLEGYTF. DNA of the CDR3: TGTGCCACCAGTGATTCGGGACAGTTAGAAGGCTACACCTTC.

CDR3 in amino acids: CASSLPGGSTEAFF. The CDR3 coding sequence is TGCGCCAGCAGCTTGCCGGGTGGAAGCACTGAAGCTTTCTTT. The rearrangement uses TRBV5-1 and TRBJ1-1, with unresolved D. Germline-derived CDR1 and CDR2 are SGHRS and YFSETQ. Trimming cost V 1 base and J 4 bases, with 11 bases left between them. The CDR3 totals 14 residues.

The chain joins TRBV19 to TRBJ2-5; TRBD2 might be the D (6 bases). CDR1 LNHDA and CDR2 SQIVND come from the germline V gene (reference sequence). There are 13 residues in the CDR3. V lost 4 bases, J lost 2 bases, and 8 bases lay in between. The CDR3 here is CASSKGTQETQYF. The CDR3 nucleotides read TGTGCCAGTAGTAAGGGGACTCAAGAGACCCAGTACTTC.

This chain uses TRBV30 with TRBJ1-1; possibly TRBD1 for D (5 bases). Trimming cost V 8 bases and J 1 base, with 14 bases left between them. The CDR3 is 13 residues long. Germline values: CDR1 GTSNPN, CDR2 SVGIG (reference sequence). The CDR3: CAGEGFANTEAFF. Written as DNA, the CDR3 is TGTGCCGGGGAGGGGTTCGCGAACACTGAAGCTTTCTTT. Complete variable domain (other parts from reference TRBV30 and TRBJ1-1): SQTIHQWPATLVQPVGSPLSLECTVEGTSNPNLYWYRQAAGRGLQLLFYSVGIGQISSEVPQNLSASRPQDRQFILSSKKLLLSDSGFYLCAGEGFANTEAFFGQGTRLTVV.

The chain couples TRBV24-1 to TRBJ2-3; D is possibly TRBD2 (5 bases). The germline V and J ends were trimmed by 0 bases and 2 bases, with 23 bases remaining between them. The CDR3 is 20 residues long. The germline V gene encodes CDR1 KGHDR and CDR2 SFDVKD. The CDR3 reads CATSDLQIGVAPTYTDTQYF. CDR3 nucleotides: TGTGCCACCAGTGATTTGCAAATCGGGGTAGCGCCTACCTACACAGATACGCAGTATTTT.

This sequence joins TRBV7-8 and TRBJ1-2; no definite D call. The germline V gene encodes CDR1 SGHVS and CDR2 FQNEAQ. The CDR3 runs to 13 residues. The V end lost 3 bases, the J end lost 4 bases, and 9 bases lay between the germline ends. The CDR3 DNA sequence: TGTGCCAGCAGCTTCGGGGTTCCCTATGGCTACACCTTC. Its translation is CASSFGVPYGYTF.

The chain carries TRBV7-9 and TRBJ1-1, with no clear D. V lost 4 bases to trimming and J lost 6 bases, with 12 bases between them. The length of the CDR3 is 13 residues. Germline V gene data show CDR1 as SEHNR and CDR2 as FQNEAQ (reference sequence). The CDR3 is CASSSILGPEAFF. Written as DNA, the CDR3 is TGTGCCAGCAGCTCGATCTTGGGCCCTGAAGCTTTCTTT.

V usage is TRBV6-5 and J usage is TRBJ1-1, with 8 nucleotides matching TRBD1. The CDR3 sequence is 13 residues long. V lost 6 bases and J lost 6; bases outside the gene matches: 6. Germline V lookup: CDR1 MNHEY, CDR2 SVGAGI. For the CDR3, the DNA is TGTGCCAGCAGCACAGGGGGAATTCCTGAAGCTTTCTTT. This gives the protein CASSTGGIPEAFF.

As DNA, the CDR3 is TGTGCCTGGAGTGATCAGGGCAGGTTCACTGGCAATCAGCCCCAGCATTTT. Translated: CAWSDQGRFTGNQPQHF. The V gene is TRBV30, the J gene TRBJ1-5, with D perhaps TRBD1 (5 bases). In germline, CDR1 is GTSNPN, CDR2 SVGIG (reference sequence). The CDR3 runs to 17 residues. Trimming left V 1 base short and J 2 bases short, with 18 bases between.

This sequence joins TRBV19 and TRBJ1-1, with TRBD1 matching 10 bases. Looked up from germline, CDR1 is LNHDA and CDR2 is SQIVND (reference sequence). V gave up 7 bases and J gave up 6 bases; unmatched junction bases: 5. This CDR3 has 13 amino acids. CDR3 DNA: TGTGCCAGTAAGACAGGGGGCTGGTCTGAAGCTTTCTTT. It specifies CASKTGGWSEAFF.

The chain employs TRBV30 and TRBJ1-2, with D uncertain. Trimming pared 4 bases from V and 0 bases from J, leaving 15 bases between. Germline CDR1 reads GTSNPN; CDR2 reads SVGIG (reference sequence). The CDR3 is 15 amino acids. CDR3 nucleotides: TGTGCCTGGAACAAAGATTCGACTTCTAACTATGGCTACACCTTC. Its protein product is CAWNKDSTSNYGYTF.

The rearrangement joins TRBV5-4 to TRBJ2-7; 13 bases fit TRBD2. V lost 5 bases and J lost 6; bases outside the gene matches: 5. The CDR3 length is 14 residues. From germline, CDR1 is SGHNT and CDR2 YYREEE (reference sequence). The CDR3 sequence: CASSSGLAGPEQYF. The CDR3 nucleotides read TGTGCCAGCAGTTCGGGACTAGCGGGGCCCGAGCAGTACTTC.

This clone was observed a single time. The gene calls are TRBV15 and TRBJ2-3, with 9 bases aligning to TRBD2. Trimming removed 0 bases from V and 6 bases from J; junction bases left unmatched: 4. The CDR3 runs to 15 residues. Looked up from germline, CDR1 is LNHNV and CDR2 is YYDKDF (reference sequence). The CDR3 sequence is CATSRDAGGTDTQYF. CDR3 bases: TGTGCCACCAGCAGAGATGCGGGAGGGACGGATACGCAGTATTTT. Combining the CDR3 with reference TRBV15 and TRBJ2-3 gives the whole variable domain DAMVIQNPRYQVTQFGKPVTLSCSQTLNHNVMYWYQQKSSQAPKLLFHYYDKDFNNEADTPDNFQSRRPNTSFCFLDIRSPGLGDTAMYLCATSRDAGGTDTQYFGPGTRLTVL.

The chain carries TRBV11-2 and TRBJ1-5; 7 nucleotides agree with TRBD1. Germline trimming cut 1 base from V and 10 bases from J; bases unmatched to any gene: 4. CDR1 and CDR2 (germline): SGHAT, FQNNGV. The CDR3 consists of 13 residues. CDR3 region: CASSLAGDSPQHF. The CDR3 DNA reads as TGTGCCAGCAGCTTAGCCGGGGACAGCCCCCAGCATTTT.

The chain combines TRBV6-5 with TRBJ1-2, with D unclear. This CDR3 spans 13 amino acids. V lost 5 bases to trimming and J lost 5 bases, with 12 bases between them. Looked up from germline, CDR1 is MNHEY and CDR2 is SVGAGI. CDR3 DNA sequence: TGTGCCAGCAGTCCGGGAGGGTATTATGGCTACACCTTC. It translates to CASSPGGYYGYTF.

Regarding this clone: This sample also contains other DNA sequences that code for the same CDR3. The J gene is TRBJ1-2, the V gene TRBV6-5; weak D call: TRBD1 (6 bases). The germline V and J ends were trimmed by 8 bases and 0 bases, with 7 bases remaining between them. Germline CDR1 reads MNHEY; CDR2 reads SVGAGI. The CDR3 has 12 residues. This CDR3 is CASRDTNYGYTF. The CDR3, as DNA: TGTGCCAGCCGGGACACTAACTATGGCTACACCTTC.